What follows describes a single T cell receptor beta chain. Some clones are missing from TCRdb's copy, which holds only in-frame ones; the method was immunoSEQ multiplex PCR. This repertoire shows over a million clones, around 74% found once; its top ten account for 1.4% to 1.5%. The V end lost 2 bases, the J end lost 8 bases, and 19 bases lay between the germline ends. Germline V gene lookup returns CDR1 SGHRS and CDR2 YFSETQ. The CDR3 covers 15 residues. The sample is drawn from a study of shared clonotypes between healthy human individuals. There were only Caucasian adults among the donors, and all lived in Nashville, Tennessee.

The sequence derives from a man younger than 35 in good health. This chain joins TRBV5-1 and TRBJ1-2, with TRBD1 as a possible D gene (6 bases). What was sequenced was memory CD4+ T cells sorted from blood. The subset denotes: CD45RA-negative fraction. CDR3 coding DNA: TGCGCCAGCAGCTTTGCCGGGACATCGGTGGAGGGCTACACCTTC. This codes for CASSFAGTSVEGYTF.